This T cell receptor beta chain was captured by sequencing in a study of blood T cells in healthy people across ages. Whole-study findings and limits: Diversity estimated from one million T cells was considered an underestimate. Naive and antigen-experienced cells could not be conclusively compared, given unsorted PBMCs. There was a strong correlation between TCR beta diversity and naive T cell percentage.

As to this clonotype: No antigen is known for it.

A J-beta primer mix and a sample-barcoded 5' primer were used in a second PCR of about 7 to 11 cycles. Every sample returned 2.5 million or more CDR3-containing paired-end reads. In TCRdb, the 5' RACE reads were re-called with MiXCR into one record per CDR3 protein. The sample yields 1.5 million to 2 million distinct CDR3 sequences, roughly 27% seen once. The V gene lost 4 bases and the J gene lost 6 bases, with 13 bases spanning the gap. Germline V gene lookup returns CDR1 SNHLY and CDR2 FYNNEI. The CDR3 runs 14 residues. The rearrangement uses TRBV2 and TRBJ2-1; no firm D call. This TCR came from a woman younger than 45 in good health. The sequencing input was blood. The CDR3: CASSAYSGPNEQFF. The CDR3 DNA sequence: TGTGCCAGCAGTGCTTACTCGGGTCCCAATGAGCAGTTCTTC.